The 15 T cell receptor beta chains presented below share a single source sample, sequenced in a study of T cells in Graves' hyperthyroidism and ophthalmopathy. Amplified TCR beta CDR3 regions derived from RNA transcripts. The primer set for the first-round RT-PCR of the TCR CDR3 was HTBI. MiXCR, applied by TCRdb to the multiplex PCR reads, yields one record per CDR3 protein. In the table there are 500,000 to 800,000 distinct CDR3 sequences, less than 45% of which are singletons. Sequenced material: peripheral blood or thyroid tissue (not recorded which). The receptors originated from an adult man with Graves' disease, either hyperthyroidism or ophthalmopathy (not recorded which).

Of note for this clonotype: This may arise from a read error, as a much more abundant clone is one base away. CDR3 residues: CASSFGGGGAFF. CDR3 sequence (DNA): TGTGCCAGCAGCTTTGGAGGAGGTGGAGCTTTCTTT. This rearrangement joins TRBV7-9 to TRBJ1-1; D call uncertain. Germline V CDR1 and CDR2: SEHNR, FQNEAQ (reference sequence). The CDR3 length is 12 residues. V shed 3 bases and J shed 10 bases, with 12 bases lying between them.

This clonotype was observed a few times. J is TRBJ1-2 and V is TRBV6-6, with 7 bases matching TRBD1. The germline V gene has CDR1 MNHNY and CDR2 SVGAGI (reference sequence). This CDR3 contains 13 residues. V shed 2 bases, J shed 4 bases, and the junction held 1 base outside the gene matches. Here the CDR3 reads CASSYGDSYGYTF. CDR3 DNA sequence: TGTGCCAGCAGTTACGGGGACAGCTATGGCTACACCTTC.

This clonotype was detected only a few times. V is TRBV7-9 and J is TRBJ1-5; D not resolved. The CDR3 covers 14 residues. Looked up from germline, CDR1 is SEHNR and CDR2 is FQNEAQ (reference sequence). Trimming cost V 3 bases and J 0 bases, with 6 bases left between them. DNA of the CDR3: TGTGCCAGCAGCTTGGCGCATAGCAATCAGCCCCAGCATTTT. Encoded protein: CASSLAHSNQPQHF.

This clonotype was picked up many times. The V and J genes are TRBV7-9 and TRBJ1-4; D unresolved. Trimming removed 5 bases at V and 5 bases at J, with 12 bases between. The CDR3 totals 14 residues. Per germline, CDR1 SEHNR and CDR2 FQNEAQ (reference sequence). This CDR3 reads CASSQASRNEKLFF. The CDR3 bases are TGTGCCAGCAGCCAAGCTTCCCGAAATGAAAAACTGTTTTTT.

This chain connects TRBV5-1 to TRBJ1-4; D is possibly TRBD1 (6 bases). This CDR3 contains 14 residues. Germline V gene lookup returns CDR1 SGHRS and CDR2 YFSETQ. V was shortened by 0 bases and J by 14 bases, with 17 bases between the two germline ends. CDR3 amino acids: CASSLAGVGQQLFF. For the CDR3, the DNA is TGCGCCAGCAGCTTGGCCGGTGTGGGACAACAGCTGTTTTTT.

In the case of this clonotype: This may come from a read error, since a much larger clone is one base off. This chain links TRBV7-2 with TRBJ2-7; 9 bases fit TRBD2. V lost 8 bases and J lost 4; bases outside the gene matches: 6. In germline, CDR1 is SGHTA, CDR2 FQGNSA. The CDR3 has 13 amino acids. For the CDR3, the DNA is TGTGCCAGCGGCTCGACTAGCGGATACGAGCAGTACTTC. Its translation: CASGSTSGYEQYF.

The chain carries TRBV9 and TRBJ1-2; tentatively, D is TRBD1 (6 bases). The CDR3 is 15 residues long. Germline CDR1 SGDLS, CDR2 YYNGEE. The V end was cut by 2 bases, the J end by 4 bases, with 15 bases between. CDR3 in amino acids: CASSVGEGVSYGYTF. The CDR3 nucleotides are TGTGCCAGCAGCGTGGGAGAGGGGGTTTCCTATGGCTACACCTTC. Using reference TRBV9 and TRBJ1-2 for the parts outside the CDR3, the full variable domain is DSGVTQTPKHLITATGQRVTLRCSPRSGDLSVYWYQQSLDQGLQFLIQYYNGEERAKGNILERFSAQQFPDLHSELNLSSLELGDSALYFCASSVGEGVSYGYTFGSGTRLTVV.

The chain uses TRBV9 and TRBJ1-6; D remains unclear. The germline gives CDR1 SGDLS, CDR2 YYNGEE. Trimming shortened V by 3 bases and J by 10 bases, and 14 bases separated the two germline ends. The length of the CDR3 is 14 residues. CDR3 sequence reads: CASSARPWRSPLHF. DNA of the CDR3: TGTGCCAGCAGCGCGAGACCTTGGAGGTCACCCCTCCACTTT.

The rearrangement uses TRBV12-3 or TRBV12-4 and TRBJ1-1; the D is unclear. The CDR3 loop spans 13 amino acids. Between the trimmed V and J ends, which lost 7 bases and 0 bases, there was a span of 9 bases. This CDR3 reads CASKIDMNTEAFF. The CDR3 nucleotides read TGTGCCAGCAAGATTGACATGAACACTGAAGCTTTCTTT.

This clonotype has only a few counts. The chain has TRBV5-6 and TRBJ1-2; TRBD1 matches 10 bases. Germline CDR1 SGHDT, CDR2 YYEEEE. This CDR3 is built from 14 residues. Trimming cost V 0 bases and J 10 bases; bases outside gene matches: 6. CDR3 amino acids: CASSLVYGTGDYTF. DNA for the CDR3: TGTGCCAGCAGCTTGGTTTATGGGACAGGGGACTACACCTTC.

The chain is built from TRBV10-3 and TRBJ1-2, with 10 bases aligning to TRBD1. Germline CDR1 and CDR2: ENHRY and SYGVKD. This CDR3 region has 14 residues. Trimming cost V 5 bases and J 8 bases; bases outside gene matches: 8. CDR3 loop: CAISPGQGVGGYTF. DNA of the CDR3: TGTGCCATCAGTCCCGGACAGGGGGTCGGCGGCTACACCTTC.

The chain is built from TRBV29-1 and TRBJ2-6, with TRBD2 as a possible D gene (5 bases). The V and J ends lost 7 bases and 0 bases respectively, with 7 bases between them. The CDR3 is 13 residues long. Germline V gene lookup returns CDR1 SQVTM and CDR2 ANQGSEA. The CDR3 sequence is CSGRRSGANVLTF. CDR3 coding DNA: TGCAGCGGGAGGCGCTCTGGGGCCAACGTCCTGACTTTC.

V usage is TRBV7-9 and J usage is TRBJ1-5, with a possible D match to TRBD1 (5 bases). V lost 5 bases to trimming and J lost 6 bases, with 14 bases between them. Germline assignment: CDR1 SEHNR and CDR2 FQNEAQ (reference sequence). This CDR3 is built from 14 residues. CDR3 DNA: TGTGCCAGCAGCCCTACAGGCCCTTTTCAGCCCCAGCATTTT. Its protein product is CASSPTGPFQPQHF.

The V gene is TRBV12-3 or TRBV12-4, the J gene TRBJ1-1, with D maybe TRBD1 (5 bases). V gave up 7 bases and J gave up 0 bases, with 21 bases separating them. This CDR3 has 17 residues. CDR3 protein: CASTSPPRGGMNTEAFF. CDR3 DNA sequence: TGTGCCAGCACCTCACCACCGCGGGGGGGAATGAACACTGAAGCTTTCTTT.

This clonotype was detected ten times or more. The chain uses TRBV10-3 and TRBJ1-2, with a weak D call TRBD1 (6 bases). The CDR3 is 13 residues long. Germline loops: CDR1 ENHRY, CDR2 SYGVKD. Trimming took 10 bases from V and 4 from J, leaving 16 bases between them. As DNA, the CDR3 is TGTGCCACCACCGGGGGGGCAAGCTATGGCTACACCTTC. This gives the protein CATTGGASYGYTF.